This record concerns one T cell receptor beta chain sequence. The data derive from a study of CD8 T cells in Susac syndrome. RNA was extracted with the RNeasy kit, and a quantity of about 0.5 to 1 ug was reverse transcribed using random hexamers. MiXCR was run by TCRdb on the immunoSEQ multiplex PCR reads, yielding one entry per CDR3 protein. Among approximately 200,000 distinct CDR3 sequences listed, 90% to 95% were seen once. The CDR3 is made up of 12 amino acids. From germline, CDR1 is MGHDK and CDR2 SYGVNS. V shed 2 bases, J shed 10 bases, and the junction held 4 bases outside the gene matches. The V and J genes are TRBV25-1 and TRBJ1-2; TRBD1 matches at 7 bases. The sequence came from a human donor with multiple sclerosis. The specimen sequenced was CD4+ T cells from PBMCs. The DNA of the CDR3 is TGTGCCAGCAGTGAACCCGGGACAGACTACACCTTC. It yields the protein CASSEPGTDYTF.